These T cell receptor beta chains were read from a single sample in a study of blood T cell repertoires in COVID-19. Assay used: immunoSEQ multiplex PCR; TCRdb lists only in-frame clones, some missing. The table includes fewer than 500,000 clones, 70% to 90% detected once. Sample: peripheral blood. The source is a man aged 18 to 29 with COVID-19, enrolled during active disease. Each CDR3 is given with its conserved first and last residue. Fields, in order: V gene, J gene, D gene, clone size, CDR3 DNA, CDR3 protein. D genes are given only for firm matches. The size entry is marked missing in some rows and otherwise reads once, few, many or a size class.

V gene: TRBV4-1; J gene: TRBJ2-5; D gene: TRBD1; clone size: -; CDR3 DNA: TGCGCCAGCAGCGCACCCGGGACAGGGAGGGAGACCCAGTACTTC; CDR3 protein: CASSAPGTGRETQYF
V gene: TRBV10-3; J gene: TRBJ1-5; D gene: TRBD1; clone size: -; CDR3 DNA: TGTGCCATCAGTGAGTCGAAGGGGGCCCTTAGCAATCAGCCCCAGCATTTT; CDR3 protein: CAISESKGALSNQPQHF
V gene: TRBV19; J gene: TRBJ2-5; D gene: -; clone size: -; CDR3 DNA: TGTGCCAGTAGTATAGATGGGCAGGGCGGGACCCAGTACTTC; CDR3 protein: CASSIDGQGGTQYF
V gene: TRBV9; J gene: TRBJ2-6; D gene: TRBD1; clone size: -; CDR3 DNA: TGTGCCAGCAGCGTGGGACAGGGGGCAGGAGGGGCCAACGTCCTGACTTTC; CDR3 protein: CASSVGQGAGGANVLTF
V gene: TRBV29-1; J gene: TRBJ2-2; D gene: -; clone size: -; CDR3 DNA: TGCAGCGTTTGGTCAGTGAACACCGGGGAGCTGTTTTTT; CDR3 protein: CSVWSVNTGELFF
V gene: TRBV4-1; J gene: TRBJ1-4; D gene: TRBD1; clone size: -; CDR3 DNA: TGCGCCAGCAGCCGATCGGGACAGGGCGGCGAAAAACTGTTTTTT; CDR3 protein: CASSRSGQGGEKLFF
V gene: TRBV11-2; J gene: TRBJ2-2; D gene: -; clone size: -; CDR3 DNA: TGTGCCAGCAGCCGACAGAGGACCGGGGAGCTGTTTTTT; CDR3 protein: CASSRQRTGELFF
V gene: TRBV6-6; J gene: TRBJ1-2; D gene: TRBD1; clone size: -; CDR3 DNA: TGTGCTTCGCTCGGACAGGGTTCCCTATACTATGGCTACACCTTC; CDR3 protein: CASLGQGSLYYGYTF
V gene: TRBV2; J gene: TRBJ2-5; D gene: -; clone size: -; CDR3 DNA: TGTGCCAGCAGTGAAAACAGCGGACAGGAGACCCAGTACTTC; CDR3 protein: CASSENSGQETQYF
V gene: TRBV2; J gene: TRBJ2-7; D gene: -; clone size: -; CDR3 DNA: TGTGCCAGCAGAGGGGGTTTTTACTACGAGCAGTACTTC; CDR3 protein: CASRGGFYYEQYF
V gene: TRBV27; J gene: TRBJ2-1; D gene: -; clone size: -; CDR3 DNA: TGTGCCAGCAGTTTATATCAGGTTTCCTACAATGAGCAGTTCTTC; CDR3 protein: CASSLYQVSYNEQFF
V gene: TRBV5-5; J gene: TRBJ1-6; D gene: -; clone size: once; CDR3 DNA: TGTGCCAGCAGCCCCGAGACAGGTTTTAATTCACCCCTCCACTTT; CDR3 protein: CASSPETGFNSPLHF
V gene: TRBV15; J gene: TRBJ2-7; D gene: -; clone size: -; CDR3 DNA: TGTGCCACCAGCAGTATACAGGGACCTCACGAGCAGTACTTC; CDR3 protein: CATSSIQGPHEQYF
V gene: TRBV27; J gene: TRBJ2-1; D gene: TRBD1; clone size: -; CDR3 DNA: TGTGCCAGCAGTTTAAGGGCCCCGGACAGGCGACACAATGAGCAGTTCTTC; CDR3 protein: CASSLRAPDRRHNEQFF
V gene: TRBV12-3/TRBV12-4; J gene: TRBJ1-2; D gene: -; clone size: -; CDR3 DNA: TGTGCCAGCAGGCCGGAGGACCCTCGGGGCTACACCTTC; CDR3 protein: CASRPEDPRGYTF
V gene: TRBV29-1; J gene: TRBJ1-1; D gene: -; clone size: -; CDR3 DNA: TGCAGCGTTGAACCGGTCCTCGCGAGGACTGAAGCTTTCTTT; CDR3 protein: CSVEPVLARTEAFF
V gene: TRBV6-5; J gene: TRBJ1-3; D gene: -; clone size: -; CDR3 DNA: TGTGCCAGCAGTTACAATTTCAACTCTGGAAACACCATATATTTT; CDR3 protein: CASSYNFNSGNTIYF
V gene: TRBV10-2; J gene: TRBJ1-5; D gene: TRBD1; clone size: -; CDR3 DNA: TGCGCCAGCAGTGAGTCACAGGGGAATCAGCCCCAGCATTTT; CDR3 protein: CASSESQGNQPQHF
V gene: TRBV10-2; J gene: TRBJ2-7; D gene: TRBD1; clone size: -; CDR3 DNA: TGCGCCAGCAGGAAAGGGACAGGGTCCGACGAGCAGTACTTC; CDR3 protein: CASRKGTGSDEQYF
V gene: TRBV6-5; J gene: TRBJ2-1; D gene: TRBD2; clone size: -; CDR3 DNA: TGTGCCAGCAAACTAGCGGGAGCCTCCTACAATGAGCAGTTCTTC; CDR3 protein: CASKLAGASYNEQFF
V gene: TRBV6-5; J gene: TRBJ2-1; D gene: -; clone size: -; CDR3 DNA: TGTGCCAGCAGTCGGAGTCGGTACAATGAGCAGTTCTTC; CDR3 protein: CASSRSRYNEQFF
V gene: TRBV3-1/TRBV3-2; J gene: TRBJ2-5; D gene: TRBD1; clone size: -; CDR3 DNA: TGTGCCAGCAGCCAAGGGACAGGGCCCGAGACCCAGTACTTC; CDR3 protein: CASSQGTGPETQYF
V gene: TRBV3-1/TRBV3-2; J gene: TRBJ1-1; D gene: -; clone size: -; CDR3 DNA: TGTGCCAGCAGCCGGGCCTCCCACGAGACTGAAGCTTTCTTT; CDR3 protein: CASSRASHETEAFF
V gene: TRBV7-3; J gene: TRBJ2-1; D gene: -; clone size: -; CDR3 DNA: TGTGCCAGCAGCTCGGGACTGCCCAATGAGCAGTTCTTC; CDR3 protein: CASSSGLPNEQFF
V gene: TRBV7-9; J gene: TRBJ1-4; D gene: -; clone size: -; CDR3 DNA: TGTGCCAGCAGCTTGGGATCCCTCGGAGGCGAAAAACTGTTTTTT; CDR3 protein: CASSLGSLGGEKLFF
V gene: TRBV5-4; J gene: TRBJ1-1; D gene: -; clone size: -; CDR3 DNA: TGTGCCAGCAGCTTAATGGAGAGTGAAGCTTTCTTT; CDR3 protein: CASSLMESEAFF
V gene: TRBV3-1/TRBV3-2; J gene: TRBJ2-5; D gene: TRBD1; clone size: -; CDR3 DNA: TGTGCCAGCAGCCACGGGACAGTAAGGACCGAGCCGAAGACCCAGTACTTC; CDR3 protein: CASSHGTVRTEPKTQYF
V gene: TRBV2; J gene: TRBJ1-5; D gene: TRBD1; clone size: -; CDR3 DNA: TGTGCCAGCAGTGAAGCCTCTGCTGGGGACAGCTGGGGCATCAGCCCCCAGCATTTT; CDR3 protein: CASSEASAGDSWGISPQHF
V gene: TRBV6-5; J gene: TRBJ1-1; D gene: -; clone size: -; CDR3 DNA: TGTGCCAGCAGAAAGGGACTGTCGAACACTGAAGCTTTCTTT; CDR3 protein: CASRKGLSNTEAFF
V gene: TRBV18; J gene: TRBJ2-4; D gene: TRBD1; clone size: -; CDR3 DNA: TGTGCCAGCTCACCGACAGGGGTCGATGGGGACATTCAGTACTTC; CDR3 protein: CASSPTGVDGDIQYF
V gene: TRBV6-5; J gene: TRBJ1-3; D gene: -; clone size: -; CDR3 DNA: TGTGCCAGCAGTTACCCCGGGACATTCTCTGGAAACACCATATATTTT; CDR3 protein: CASSYPGTFSGNTIYF
V gene: TRBV10-1; J gene: TRBJ2-2; D gene: -; clone size: -; CDR3 DNA: TGCGCCAGCAGTGACCAGGGTATCGACGGGGAGCTGTTTTTT; CDR3 protein: CASSDQGIDGELFF
V gene: TRBV19; J gene: TRBJ2-3; D gene: -; clone size: -; CDR3 DNA: TGTGCCAGTAGTATAGTAAGGGCTAGCGTCACAGATACGCAGTATTTT; CDR3 protein: CASSIVRASVTDTQYF